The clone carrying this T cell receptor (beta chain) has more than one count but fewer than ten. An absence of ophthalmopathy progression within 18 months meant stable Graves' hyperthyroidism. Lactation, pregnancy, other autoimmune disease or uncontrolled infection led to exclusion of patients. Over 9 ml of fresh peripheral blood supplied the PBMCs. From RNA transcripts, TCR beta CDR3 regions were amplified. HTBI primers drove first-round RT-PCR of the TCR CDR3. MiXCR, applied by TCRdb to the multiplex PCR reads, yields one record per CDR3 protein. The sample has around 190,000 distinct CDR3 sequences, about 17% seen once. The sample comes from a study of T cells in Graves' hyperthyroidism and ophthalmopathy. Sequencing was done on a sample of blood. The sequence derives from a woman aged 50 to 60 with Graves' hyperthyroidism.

As DNA, the CDR3 is TGTGCCAGCAGCTGGGACCCTTATAGCAATCAGCCCCAGCATTTT. This sequence encodes CASSWDPYSNQPQHF. The gene calls are TRBV5-5 and TRBJ1-5; possibly TRBD1 for D (5 bases). The length of the CDR3 is 15 residues. Trimming cost V 3 bases and J 0 bases, with 10 bases left between them. The germline gives CDR1 SGHKS, CDR2 YYEKEE (reference sequence).